This TCR beta chain was sequenced in a study of blood T cell repertoires in COVID-19. On the study more broadly: Before being deemed recovered, Cohort 3 donors had two negative PCRs, clearance, or symptom resolution. Whether acute or convalescent, the COVID-19 samples came from the United States, Italy and Spain.

Using immunoSEQ multiplex PCR, the repertoire was profiled, and TCRdb retains in-frame clones only, with some absent. The sample shows a few hundred thousand clones, about 89% of them seen only once. Participants were placed into cohorts based on the clinical history they reported. V was pared by 3 bases and J by 7 bases, with 11 bases of the junction left unmatched. Looked up from germline, CDR1 is KGHSH and CDR2 is LQKENI. The CDR3 has 16 amino acids. The specimen sequenced was PBMCs or T cells enriched from blood (not recorded which). The gene calls are TRBV18 and TRBJ2-1, with 8 bases matching TRBD1. The clonotype was recovered from a middle-aged man in a cohort exposed to, infected with or recovered from COVID-19 (not recorded which). The CDR3 spells CASSPSRTGFGNEQFF. CDR3 in DNA: TGTGCCAGCTCACCTTCTCGGACAGGGTTTGGGAATGAGCAGTTCTTC.